The sample holds a few counts of the clone carrying this T cell receptor beta chain. No antigen is known for it. The record originates from a study of T cells in Graves' hyperthyroidism and ophthalmopathy. Study-wide results and caveats: Most thyroid clonotypes that were expanded above 0.001 also turned up in blood.

Blood dates from first hyperthyroidism diagnosis, before any ophthalmopathy symptoms. PBMCs were obtained from about 10 ml fresh peripheral blood. TCR beta CDR3 regions were amplified from RNA. During a first-round RT-PCR of the TCR CDR3, the HTBI primer set was used. One entry per CDR3 protein, called by TCRdb with MiXCR from the multiplex PCR reads. The sample records 110,000 to 150,000 distinct CDR3 sequences, approximately 20% being singletons. The CDR3 is 13 amino acids. V was clipped by 5 bases and J by 8 bases, with 15 bases between them. Germline V gene data show CDR1 as DFQATT and CDR2 as SNEGSKA (reference sequence).

This receptor was taken from a woman aged 50 to 60 with Graves' hyperthyroidism that later progressed to Graves' ophthalmopathy. The chain has TRBV20-1 and TRBJ1-4; a weak D match, TRBD1 (5 bases). The material sequenced was blood. CDR3 amino acids: CSAWDPVREKLFF. As DNA, the CDR3 is TGCAGTGCTTGGGACCCGGTTCGGGAAAAACTGTTTTTT.